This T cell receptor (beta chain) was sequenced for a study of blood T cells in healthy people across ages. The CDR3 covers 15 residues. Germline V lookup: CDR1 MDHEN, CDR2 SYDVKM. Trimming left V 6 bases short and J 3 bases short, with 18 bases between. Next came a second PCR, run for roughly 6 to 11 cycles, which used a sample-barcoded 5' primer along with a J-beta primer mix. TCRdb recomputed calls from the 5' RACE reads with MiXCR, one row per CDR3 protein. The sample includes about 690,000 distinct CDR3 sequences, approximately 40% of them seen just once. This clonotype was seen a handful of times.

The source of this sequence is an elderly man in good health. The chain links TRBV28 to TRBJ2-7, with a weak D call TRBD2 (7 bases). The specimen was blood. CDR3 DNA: TGTGCCAGCAGATACAAGGGGGGGGCCCGCTACGAGCAGTACTTC. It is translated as CASRYKGGARYEQYF.